The clone carrying this TCR beta chain was counted only a few times. This sample was included in a study of blood T cells in healthy people across ages. Primers used in a second PCR of about 6 to 11 cycles were a sample-barcoded 5' primer and a J-beta primer mix. Via MiXCR, TCRdb re-called the 5' RACE reads, giving one row per CDR3 protein. This sample carries roughly 720,000 distinct CDR3 sequences, about 53% of them seen once, and the ten largest clones take roughly two fifths. Looked up from germline, CDR1 is SGHAT and CDR2 is FQNNGV. Trimming shortened V by 5 bases and J by 5 bases, and 15 bases separated the two germline ends. The CDR3 has 14 residues.

The receptor was isolated from a man older than 75 in good health. The V gene is TRBV11-2, the J gene TRBJ1-2; possible D gene TRBD1, 5 bases. Sequencing was carried out using blood. CDR3 bases: TGTGCCAGCAGCGCCGCCGGGGGTGGGTATGGCTACACCTTC. Its translation is CASSAAGGGYGYTF.